What follows describes a single T cell receptor (beta chain). Its antigen remains unknown. TCRdb processed the RT-PCR reads anew with MiXCR; each CDR3 protein has one entry. This sample yields around 530,000 distinct CDR3 sequences, of which approximately 15% are seen a single time; less than 4% belongs to the top ten. This CDR3 spans 13 amino acids. Trimming stripped 6 bases from V and 2 bases from J, with 14 bases between. Germline V gene lookup returns CDR1 DFQATT and CDR2 SNEGSKA (reference sequence). The sample comes from a study of response to subunit inactivated influenza vaccine. Study outcomes and limitations: Seasonal influenza vaccination, on each occasion, was suggested by the authors to recruit few new T cells.

The sequencing here drew on CD4+ T cells sorted from PBMCs, taken around 25 months after vaccination. The rearrangement links TRBV20-1 to TRBJ2-7; D assignment may be TRBD1 or TRBD2 (5 bases each). This receptor was identified in a man between 50 and 69 years old who received an inactivated influenza vaccine. DNA for the CDR3: TGCAGTGCCCGAGGGGTTATCGCCTACGAGCAGTACTTC. As protein: CSARGVIAYEQYF.